This T cell receptor (beta chain) was identified in a study of CD8 T cells in ankylosing spondylitis. Overall study findings and caveats: With a CD8+ phenotype, disease-linked clones were relatively rare in peripheral blood. Seemingly characteristic of ankylosing spondylitis blood was a TCR beta motif consisting of under ten highly homologous variants.

This clonotype has a count of ten or more. Antigen unknown. Using quantitative 5'-RACE with molecular barcodes, the authors made TCR beta libraries. TCRdb redid the calling of the 5' RACE reads with MiXCR, one entry per CDR3 protein. In the table there are about 240,000 distinct CDR3 sequences, around 9.2% of which are singletons. V lost 3 bases, J lost 7 bases, and 15 bases lay in between. Germline lookup yields CDR1 GTSNPN and CDR2 SVGIG (reference sequence). The CDR3 spans 14 residues. Material: blood, either unsorted or a sorted T cell fraction (not recorded which). The clonotype comes from a male donor with ankylosing spondylitis or in good health (not recorded which). This chain links TRBV30 with TRBJ2-2; a possible D gene is TRBD2 (6 bases). CDR3 DNA: TGTGCCTGGAGCCCTACCAGGGAGGTCGGGGAGCTGTTTTTT. Translating it yields CAWSPTREVGELFF.